These T cell receptor beta chains were read from a single sample in a study of T-cell reconstitution after alpha-beta-depleted transplantation in children. TCRdb reanalysed the PCR reads using MiXCR and keeps one entry per CDR3 protein. The table includes around 200,000 distinct CDR3 sequences, 7.5% to 9.5% detected once. Here the sequenced sample was PBMCs, mostly from graft donor cells, taken 360 days after TCRalphabeta/CD19-depleted stem cell transplant. These TCRs come from a male patient aged 2 to 9 who had a stem cell transplant for acute myeloid leukemia, so the T cells may come from the graft donor. Each CDR3 is given with its conserved first and last residue. The D gene is left open where the match is weak. Only part of the rows carry a size: once, few, many, or a class if the clone is expanded.

d_gene,len,abundance,v_gene,j_gene,CDR3aa,CDR3nt
.,15,many,TRBV5-1,TRBJ2-2,CASSSGTHDTGELFF,TGCGCCAGCAGCTCCGGGACCCACGACACCGGGGAGCTGTTTTTT
TRBD1,17,.,TRBV20-1,TRBJ2-5,CSAPIPPTGGYQETQYF,TGCAGTGCTCCTATACCCCCGACAGGGGGGTACCAAGAGACCCAGTACTTC
.,13,.,TRBV12-3/TRBV12-4,TRBJ2-5,CASSFGGQETQYF,TGTGCCAGCAGTTTCGGGGGACAAGAGACCCAGTACTTC
.,16,many,TRBV9,TRBJ2-5,CASSLRAEVGQETQYF,TGTGCCAGCAGTCTCAGGGCGGAGGTGGGTCAAGAGACCCAGTACTTC
TRBD2,16,few,TRBV5-1,TRBJ2-1,CASSPTGLAVYNEQFF,TGCGCCAGCAGCCCAACGGGACTAGCGGTTTACAATGAGCAGTTCTTC
.,15,.,TRBV19,TRBJ2-3,CASSMVRTRGDTQYF,TGTGCCAGTAGTATGGTTCGTACGAGAGGAGATACGCAGTATTTT
TRBD2,14,many,TRBV12-3/TRBV12-4,TRBJ2-5,CASSLSGGAETQYF,TGTGCCAGCAGTCTGAGCGGGGGGGCTGAGACCCAGTACTTC
.,14,.,TRBV29-1,TRBJ2-5,CSGSLPGRQETQYF,TGCAGCGGCTCTCTCCCGGGGCGTCAAGAGACCCAGTACTTC
.,13,many,TRBV5-1,TRBJ1-1,CASSLGGSTEAFF,TGCGCCAGCAGTCTTGGGGGAAGTACTGAAGCTTTCTTT
TRBD2,15,few,TRBV3-1,TRBJ2-1,CASSQVAGEYNEQFF,TGTGCCAGCAGCCAAGTGGCGGGGGAATACAATGAGCAGTTCTTC
.,8,.,TRBV29-1,TRBJ1-1,CSVEQGLF,TGCAGCGTTGAGCAGGGTCTCTTT
TRBD1,14,many,TRBV29-1,TRBJ2-2,CSVETGVNTGELFF,TGCAGCGTTGAAACAGGGGTGAACACCGGGGAGCTGTTTTTT
.,14,many,TRBV20-1,TRBJ2-4,CSARGAEGKNIQYF,TGCAGTGCTAGAGGAGCGGAGGGAAAAAACATTCAGTACTTC
TRBD2,16,few,TRBV11-1,TRBJ2-1,CASSLTSGRAHNEQFF,TGTGCCAGCAGCCTGACTAGCGGGAGGGCCCACAATGAGCAGTTCTTC
.,13,many,TRBV6-6,TRBJ1-5,CASSPIDRQPQHF,TGTGCCAGCAGCCCTATTGACCGTCAGCCCCAGCATTTT
TRBD1,17,many,TRBV20-1,TRBJ2-7,CSARRDRVSFSPYEQYF,TGCAGTGCTAGACGGGACAGGGTCTCTTTTTCCCCCTACGAGCAGTACTTC
.,13,few,TRBV27,TRBJ2-7,CASSFRERGEQYF,TGTGCCAGCAGTTTTAGGGAGCGCGGCGAGCAGTACTTC
TRBD1,18,.,TRBV3-1,TRBJ2-7,CASSYPTLPGTGNDEQYF,TGTGCCAGCAGTTACCCCACCTTACCCGGGACAGGGAACGACGAGCAGTACTTC
TRBD1,17,.,TRBV20-1,TRBJ2-3,CSASQPLTGRLGDTQYF,TGCAGTGCTAGTCAACCCTTGACAGGGCGGCTGGGAGATACGCAGTATTTT
TRBD2,16,.,TRBV15,TRBJ2-5,CATSRRLAGRGETQYF,TGTGCCACCAGCAGGCGACTAGCGGGACGAGGGGAGACCCAGTACTTC
.,13,few,TRBV30,TRBJ1-1,CAWTGGMNTEAFF,TGTGCCTGGACCGGCGGAATGAACACTGAAGCTTTCTTT
TRBD2,15,many,TRBV2,TRBJ2-2,CASRRTSGVTGELFF,TGTGCCAGCCGCCGGACTAGCGGGGTCACCGGGGAGCTGTTTTTT
.,15,many,TRBV24-1,TRBJ2-1,CATSEYPGAWNEQFF,TGTGCCACCAGTGAATACCCGGGGGCGTGGAATGAGCAGTTCTTC
TRBD1,15,many,TRBV28,TRBJ2-3,CASRGRDRAPDTQYF,TGTGCCAGCAGGGGCCGGGACAGGGCACCAGATACGCAGTATTTT
.,14,.,TRBV7-3,TRBJ1-1,CASSLMEGGTEAFF,TGTGCCAGCAGCTTAATGGAGGGCGGGACTGAAGCTTTCTTT
.,11,few,TRBV14,TRBJ1-1,CASSQEGRAFF,TGTGCCAGCAGCCAAGAAGGTAGAGCTTTCTTT
.,15,.,TRBV12-3/TRBV12-4,TRBJ2-6,CASSRTFSGANVLTF,TGTGCCAGCAGTCGGACCTTCTCTGGGGCCAACGTCCTGACTTTC
.,16,.,TRBV18,TRBJ2-5,CASSLRNLRGQETQYF,TGTGCCAGCTCCCTGAGGAACCTGAGGGGGCAAGAGACCCAGTACTTC